Listed below are T cell receptor beta chains from one sample, sequenced in a study of OX40 agonist ivuxolimab in advanced cancers. Sequenced by immunoSEQ multiplex PCR; TCRdb stores in-frame clones only, minus some. The sample carries about 80,000 clones, around 85% recorded once. The sample in question was CD4+ or CD8+ T cells sorted from blood, obtained in a trial of the OX40 agonist ivuxolimab. Receptors were obtained from an adult with an advanced solid tumor such as melanoma, head and neck, liver or kidney cancer. Each CDR3 is given with its conserved first and last residue. Each record gives: CDR3 length, V gene, CDR3 protein.

>14|TRBV11-2
CASSFSPRWNEQFF
>12|TRBV29-1
CSVGGQNTEAFF
>11|TRBV11-2
CASSRTDTQYF
>16|TRBV5-6
CASSLYQGHSNYGYTF
>16|TRBV5-1
CASSLNPARDGYGYTF
>17|TRBV30
CAWSVPPRLSYTGELFF
>19|TRBV11-3
CASSLDWGSSGRPYNEQFF
>11|TRBV5-6
CASSLVETQYF
>14|TRBV5-5
CASSLAQGTDTQYF
>13|TRBV5-4
CASSSSPGAEAFF
>15|TRBV10-3
CAIPDGRGNSYGYTF
>10|TRBV29-1
CSVVYPLPLF
>15|TRBV5-1
CASSFLPGQGYEQYF
>14|TRBV5-4
CASSLGGRWETQYF
>14|TRBV5-1
CASSFDSGGEKLFF
>16|TRBV7-6
CASSPTGTSGSNEQFF
>14|TRBV4-3
CASSPQGANEKLFF
>19|TRBV9
CASSVGLAGGWTSTDTQYF
>13|TRBV11-1
CASSLWSRDGYTF
>12|TRBV2
CASSPTPYEQYF
>12|TRBV7-9
CASSFTDGGYTF
>14|TRBV29-1
CSGGKGTGLREQYF
>14|TRBV19
CASSRTANNEKLFF
>15|TRBV11-2
CASSLLTGGKSPLHF
>15|TRBV5-1
CASSLLASNTGELFF
>14|TRBV7-2
CASSGGGRSAEQYF
>14|TRBV7-2
CASSPPPGSYEQYF
>15|TRBV19
CASSIVGGGFYEQYF
>15|TRBV9
CASSVEDSLNYGYTF
>13|TRBV7-2
CASSLDILSIQYF
>12|TRBV7-2
CASSLTSYEQYF
>13|TRBV18
CASSPSGDSEAFF
>9|TRBV7-2
CARMYEQYF
>16|TRBV5-1
CASSNPQPGLAYEQYF
>13|TRBV6-1
CASSVSSGNTIYF
>14|TRBV6-5
CASSQQGAGYEQYF
>15|TRBV30
CAWSMGQGPYQPQHF
>15|TRBV7-2
CASSPKTSTNEKLFF
>14|TRBV11-2
CASSLGGIRGELFF
>14|TRBV19
CASSMKRELREQFF
>14|TRBV13
CASSLGQTNTEAFF
>17|TRBV19
CASRNGQGSSGANVLTF
>16|TRBV7-3
CASSSATGKANYGYTF
>16|TRBV9
CASSVDRGHSGNTIYF
>13|TRBV29-1
CSAMWGTDDEQYF
>14|TRBV5-1
CASSSGNSGYEQYF
>15|TRBV4-1
CASSQMGTGEYEQYF
>13|TRBV27
CASRPPGVYEQYF
>14|TRBV2
CATRWEAHTDTQYF
>12|TRBV11-2
CASSLAPYEQYF
>15|TRBV7-9
CASSLEVGVGGPQHF
>13|TRBV19
CASSTGQSRGYTF
>11|TRBV5-1
CASSEHDEQYF
>16|TRBV5-6
CASSLTSGRAMQTQYF
>19|TRBV15
CATSRGRGARGAGGNTIYF
>13|TRBV7-6
CASSSWDSDTQYF